Below are 11 T cell receptor beta chains sequenced from a single sample in a study of tumor-infiltrating lymphocytes in primary liver carcinoma. Unsorted whole blood supplied the blood RNA, and germline DNA was isolated too. Production of TCR beta cDNA used roughly 0.55 ug total RNA together with a constant-region primer. Three nested multiplex PCR rounds, a slightly modified ARM-PCR, produced the libraries for TCR beta. For 10 cycles apiece, the opening two PCR rounds ran with TRBV1-TRBV30 forward primers and a C-beta reverse primer. MiXCR, run by TCRdb on the multiplex PCR reads, gives a single entry per CDR3 protein. Among approximately 330,000 distinct CDR3 sequences listed, around three fifths were seen once. Sequencing was done on a sample of peripheral blood. The receptor set was obtained from a man between 35 and 55 years old with primary liver carcinoma and hepatitis B virus infection.

On this clonotype: This could be a read error, since a much larger clone is one nucleotide away. The gene calls are TRBV14 and TRBJ1-1; D gene ambiguous. Trimming shortened V by 0 bases and J by 11 bases, and 13 bases separated the two germline ends. Germline loops: CDR1 SGHDN, CDR2 FVKESK. There are 13 residues in the CDR3. The CDR3 spells CASSQDRANRAFF. The CDR3 coding sequence is TGTGCCAGCAGCCAAGATCGGGCCAACCGCGCTTTCTTT.

This clonotype was found many times. The chain links TRBV6-1 to TRBJ2-5, with 8 bases fitting TRBD1. J lost 4 bases, V lost 5 bases, and 9 bases had no gene match. CDR3 length: 15 residues. Germline V lookup: CDR1 MNHNS, CDR2 SASEGT. In nucleotides, the CDR3 is TGTGCCAGCAGTCAGACCAGGGGGCTTGGAGAGACCCAGTACTTC. This sequence encodes CASSQTRGLGETQYF.

V gene TRBV5-1 combines with J gene TRBJ2-7, with D perhaps being TRBD1 or TRBD2 (5 bases each). The CDR3 is 15 residues long. CDR1 and CDR2 from the germline V gene are SGHRS and YFSETQ. V lost 5 bases to trimming and J lost 0 bases, with 15 bases between them. CDR3 loop: CASRFGTASSYEQYF. The DNA for the CDR3 is TGCGCCAGCAGATTCGGGACGGCCAGCTCCTACGAGCAGTACTTC.

At least ten counts were recorded for this clonotype. This chain links TRBV29-1 with TRBJ2-7; tentative D call: TRBD1 (5 bases). The CDR3 length is 11 residues. Germline V lookup: CDR1 SQVTM, CDR2 ANQGSEA. Trimming shortened V by 7 bases and J by 3 bases, and 10 bases separated the two germline ends. The CDR3 region has the DNA TGCAGCGGTGTTCAGGGCTACGAGCAGTACTTC. Translating it yields CSGVQGYEQYF.

Details on this clonotype: A single base separates this from a much larger clone, so it may be a read error. The chain is built from TRBV5-1 and TRBJ2-1, with D perhaps matching TRBD2 (6 bases). V shed 6 bases and J shed 7 bases, with 17 bases lying between them. The CDR3 is 14 amino acids. The V gene's germline CDR1 is SGHRS and CDR2 YFSETQ. CDR3 sequence reads: CASNAGGPRNEQFF. The DNA of the CDR3 is TGCGCCAGCAATGCAGGAGGGCCGAGGAATGAGCAGTTCTTC.

As concerns this clonotype: A read error may be the cause here, since a much bigger clone is one base away. V usage is TRBV7-9 and J usage is TRBJ1-2; no reliable D call. Deletions cut 10 bases from V and 7 bases from J, with 19 bases between. This CDR3 region has 13 residues. Germline V gives CDR1 SEHNR, CDR2 FQNEAQ (reference sequence). The CDR3 DNA is TGTGCCACCCGGGCAGGCCAACTCACTGGCTACACCTTC. As protein: CATRAGQLTGYTF.

The V gene is TRBV5-1, the J gene TRBJ2-3; 14 bases match TRBD2. This CDR3 has 14 amino acids. Losses at the gene ends were 4 bases for V and 14 bases for J; bases not matched to a gene: 9. Germline CDR1 and CDR2: SGHRS and YFSETQ. CDR3 DNA: TGCGCCAGCAGCCCGGGACTAGCGGGAGAAAATGGGTATTTT. This gives the protein CASSPGLAGENGYF.

With regard to this clonotype: Given the absence of the conserved phenylalanine or tryptophan at the CDR3 end, a read error is likely. The chain employs TRBV4-2 and TRBJ2-7; the match to TRBD1 covers 8 bases. CDR1 LGHNA and CDR2 YNFKEQ come from the germline V gene. This CDR3 is built from 16 residues. DNA of the CDR3: TGTGCCAGCAGCCAAGGAGGGACAGGAGAAACCTACAAGCAGTACTCC. Its translation: CASSQGGTGETYKQYS.

Regarding this clonotype: A much more abundant neighbour one base away suggests this may be a read error. This rearrangement joins TRBV6-1 to TRBJ2-5; TRBD2 might be the D (7 bases). Germline lookup yields CDR1 MNHNS and CDR2 SASEGT. V lost 4 bases to trimming and J lost 2 bases, with 14 bases between them. This CDR3 is built from 15 residues. CDR3 protein: CASSAIAGAQETQYF. DNA for the CDR3: TGTGCCAGCAGTGCGATTGCGGGGGCACAAGAGACCCAGTACTTC.

With respect to this clonotype: One base away lies a much larger clone, so this may be a sequencing read error. The chain carries TRBV10-1 and TRBJ2-5; D remains unclear. The V gene's germline CDR1 is WNHNN and CDR2 SYGVQD (reference sequence). Trimming pared 3 bases from V and 3 bases from J, leaving 11 bases between. The CDR3 sequence is 14 residues long. CDR3 sequence reads: CASSDKGVEETQYF. The CDR3 DNA is TGCGCCAGCAGTGATAAAGGAGTGGAAGAGACCCAGTACTTC.

A word on this clonotype: Mismatch with germline at one junction end may stem from a read error. The genes are TRBV11-2 and TRBJ2-1, with TRBD2 matching 10 bases. CDR3 length equals 19 residues. The germline gives CDR1 SGHAT, CDR2 FQNNGV. CDR3 nucleotide sequence: TGTGTCAGCAGCTTGCTTACTAGCGGGACTCTGAGCTCCTACAATGAGCAGTTCTTC. Encoded protein: CVSSLLTSGTLSSYNEQFF. The whole variable domain, remainder taken from reference TRBV11-2 and TRBJ2-1, is EAGVAQSPRYKIIEKRQSVAFWCNPISGHATLYWYQQILGQGPKLLIQFQNNGVVDDSQLPKDRFSAERLKGVDSTLKIQPAKLEDSAVYLCVSSLLTSGTLSSYNEQFFGPGTRLTVL.